A single sample is the source of the 23 T cell receptor beta chains below, sequenced in a study of post-analysis software for immune sequencing data. Whole-study findings and limits: Roughly five TRBV segments, including TRBV5-6, TRBV5-1 and TRBV20-1, were more frequent in patients than controls.

Incorporated into the TCR beta cDNA libraries were unique molecular identifiers, which served to reduce PCR and sequencing biases. TCRdb itself ran the PCR reads through MiXCR, one entry per CDR3 protein. The repertoire holds about 540,000 distinct CDR3 sequences, with 30% to 40% as singletons. Antigens of these TCRs are unknown. Material for sequencing was blood. These receptors came from a girl between 2 and 17 years old with multiple sclerosis.

This clonotype came up many times. The gene calls are TRBV5-1 and TRBJ2-5, with D perhaps TRBD2 (6 bases). The CDR3 runs 13 residues. From germline, CDR1 is SGHRS and CDR2 YFSETQ. Trimming cost V 4 bases and J 5 bases, with 12 bases left between them. DNA for the CDR3: TGCGCCAGCAGCCTGGCGGGGCCGGAGACCCAGTACTTC. This translates into CASSLAGPETQYF.

This clonotype has more than one count but fewer than ten. The V gene is TRBV3-1, the J gene TRBJ1-2; D call uncertain. V was cut by 3 bases and J by 8 bases, with 22 bases left in between. In germline, CDR1 is LGHDT, CDR2 YNNKEL (reference sequence). CDR3 length equals 16 residues. Here the CDR3 reads CASSHLGRTVSGGYTF. The DNA of the CDR3 is TGTGCCAGCAGCCACCTTGGTAGGACCGTCTCCGGGGGCTACACCTTC.

The V and J genes are TRBV6-5 and TRBJ2-1; 8 nucleotides align to TRBD2. Germline values: CDR1 MNHEY, CDR2 SVGAGI. Losses at the gene ends were 8 bases for V and 5 bases for J; bases not matched to a gene: 14. The length of the CDR3 is 16 residues. The CDR3 DNA follows: TGTGCCAGCCAGACGCGGGCCAACGGGGGGGACAATGAGCAGTTCTTC. It is translated as CASQTRANGGDNEQFF.

V is TRBV20-1 and J is TRBJ1-5; TRBD1 might be the D (5 bases). The V end lost 3 bases, the J end lost 6 bases, and 18 bases lay between the germline ends. Germline V CDR1 and CDR2: DFQATT, SNEGSKA (reference sequence). CDR3 length equals 15 residues. CDR3 amino acids: CSASRDRSRVQPQHF. The CDR3 nucleotides are TGCAGTGCTAGTAGAGATCGGAGCAGGGTTCAGCCCCAGCATTTT.

This clonotype has only a few counts. This chain connects TRBV11-2 to TRBJ1-2; 11 bases fit TRBD1. CDR3 length: 16 residues. Trimming at V came to 6 bases and at J to 4 bases, leaving 10 bases not matched to a gene. CDR1 and CDR2 (germline): SGHAT, FQNNGV. The CDR3 loop reads CASSLAGQGAGYGYTF. The CDR3 bases are TGTGCCAGCAGTCTAGCCGGACAGGGGGCGGGCTATGGCTACACCTTC.

This clonotype occurred once. The CDR3 carries no conserved terminal phenylalanine or tryptophan, so it likely arises from a read error. The DNA of the CDR3 is TGTGCCAGCAGCCCGACTAGCGGGGACCTCCTTAGCACAGATACGCAGTATGTT. It codes for CASSPTSGDLLSTDTQYV. The V call is TRBV7-9, the J call TRBJ2-3; 11 bases are shared with TRBD2. V lost 5 bases and J lost 0; bases outside the gene matches: 10. CDR3 length equals 18 residues. Germline CDR1 is SEHNR and CDR2 is FQNEAQ (reference sequence).

The V and J genes are TRBV9 and TRBJ2-7; TRBD2 aligns across 7 bases. CDR3 size: 15 residues. CDR1 is SGDLS, CDR2 YYNGEE, per germline. V was clipped by 0 bases and J by 1 base; unmatched bases: 4. CDR3: CASSVAASGSYEQYF. Here the CDR3 DNA reads TGTGCCAGCAGCGTAGCGGCTAGCGGTTCCTACGAGCAGTACTTC.

The sample holds many counts of this clonotype. This chain uses TRBV10-3 with TRBJ2-6; D gene uncertain. CDR3 length equals 13 residues. V lost 4 bases, J lost 3 bases, and 4 bases lay in between. Germline V gives CDR1 ENHRY, CDR2 SYGVKD. This chain's CDR3 is CAISGGGANVLTF. The DNA for the CDR3 is TGTGCCATCAGTGGGGGTGGGGCCAACGTCCTGACTTTC.

The chain's CDR3 is CASSLDSTGDNNEQFF. The CDR3 DNA follows: TGCGCCAGCAGCTTGGATAGTACAGGGGACAACAATGAGCAGTTCTTC. This sequence joins TRBV5-1 and TRBJ2-1; TRBD1 matches 7 bases. Trimming removed 0 bases from V and 5 bases from J; junction bases left unmatched: 8. This CDR3 comprises 16 residues. Germline V gene lookup returns CDR1 SGHRS and CDR2 YFSETQ.

A few counts support this clonotype. This rearrangement joins TRBV29-1 to TRBJ1-4; the D gene is possibly TRBD1 (5 bases). The V gene's germline CDR1 is SQVTM and CDR2 ANQGSEA. CDR3 length equals 11 residues. CDR3 amino acids: CAGRTGEKLFF. The CDR3 nucleotides read TGCGCGGGACGGACGGGAGAAAAACTGTTTTTT.

This clonotype was seen a handful of times. J is TRBJ2-5 and V is TRBV12-3 or TRBV12-4, with 9 bases lining up with TRBD1. The ends lost 5 bases at V and 5 bases at J; junction bases unmatched: 6. This CDR3 has 14 amino acids. CDR3 DNA: TGTGCCAGCAGTCCCTCGACAGGGGGGGAGACCCAGTACTTC. Amino acid sequence: CASSPSTGGETQYF.

Turning to this clonotype: One end of the junction is discordant with germline, which a read error may explain. CDR3 nucleotides: TGCGCCAGCAACTTGCTAGCGGGGGGCCAGCAGTTCTTC. Translation gives CASNLLAGGQQFF. The J gene is TRBJ2-1, the V gene TRBV5-1; 11 bases line up with TRBD2. The CDR3 is 13 amino acids. Germline CDR1 reads SGHRS; CDR2 reads YFSETQ.

This clonotype was recorded a few times. The chain joins TRBV7-2 to TRBJ1-6; D is possibly TRBD1 (5 bases). CDR1 and CDR2 from the germline V gene are SGHTA and FQGNSA. The CDR3 is 14 residues long. Trimming cost V 3 bases and J 7 bases, with 10 bases left between them. The CDR3 DNA reads as TGTGCCAGCAGCTTCGGGGGTTACAATTCACCCCTCCACTTT. Translation: CASSFGGYNSPLHF.

This clonotype came up a few times. The V and J genes are TRBV5-1 and TRBJ1-6; 7 bases map to TRBD1. Losses at the gene ends were 4 bases for V and 10 bases for J; bases not matched to a gene: 14. The CDR3 totals 16 residues. The germline gives CDR1 SGHRS, CDR2 YFSETQ. The CDR3 coding sequence is TGCGCCAGCAGCACGGGACAGAGGGAGGGAAGATCACCCCTCCACTTT. This codes for CASSTGQREGRSPLHF.

This clonotype was counted once. This sequence joins TRBV25-1 and TRBJ2-3; 8 nucleotides match TRBD2. Germline CDR1 is MGHDK and CDR2 is SYGVNS. After removal of 8 bases from V and 3 bases from J, the junction contained 22 bases not matched to a gene. This CDR3 has 19 residues. CDR3 in DNA: TGTGCCAGCTCCGCTCGCCCGAGGGGTAGCGGGGCTCTTACAGATACGCAGTATTTT. Translation gives CASSARPRGSGALTDTQYF.

This clonotype was observed a few times. This chain connects TRBV18 to TRBJ2-7; TRBD1 is a possible D gene (6 bases). CDR3 length: 15 residues. V gave up 6 bases and J gave up 0 bases, with 15 bases separating them. In germline, CDR1 is KGHSH, CDR2 LQKENI. CDR3 sequence (DNA): TGTGCCAGCTCTACATTCCGGGACAACTCCTACGAGCAGTACTTC. Translated, it gives CASSTFRDNSYEQYF. Combining the CDR3 with reference TRBV18 and TRBJ2-7 gives the whole variable domain NAGVMQNPRHLVRRRGQEARLRCSPMKGHSHVYWYRQLPEEGLKFMVYLQKENIIDESGMPKERFSAEFPKEGPSILRIQQVVRGDSAAYFCASSTFRDNSYEQYFGPGTRLTVT.

The sample holds a few counts of this clonotype. The chain carries TRBV6-1 and TRBJ1-2; TRBD1 aligns across 7 bases. The V segment lost 2 bases and the J segment 7 bases; nucleotides outside the gene matches: 4. Germline CDR1 is MNHNS and CDR2 is SASEGT. CDR3 length: 13 residues. The CDR3 region has the DNA TGTGCCAGCAGTGAAAACAGGGGTGGTGGCTACACCTTC. It translates to CASSENRGGGYTF.

The chain uses TRBV5-1 and TRBJ2-7, with TRBD1 identical over 12 bases. V lost 0 bases, J lost 7 bases, and 5 bases stayed unmatched. Looked up from germline, CDR1 is SGHRS and CDR2 is YFSETQ. The CDR3 totals 15 residues. CDR3 DNA sequence: TGCGCCAGCAGCTTGGTGGGACAGGGGGCTGAAGAGCAGTACTTC. Translated, it gives CASSLVGQGAEEQYF. Combining the CDR3 with reference TRBV5-1 and TRBJ2-7 gives the whole variable domain KAGVTQTPRYLIKTRGQQVTLSCSPISGHRSVSWYQQTPGQGLQFLFEYFSETQRNKGNFPGRFSGRQFSNSRSEMNVSTLELGDSALYLCASSLVGQGAEEQYFGPGTRLTVT.

The gene calls are TRBV11-1 and TRBJ2-5; maybe TRBD2 (6 bases). The DNA end is a closer match to TRBJ2-4, so the J assignment may be wrong. CDR3 size: 16 residues. Germline assignment: CDR1 SGHAT and CDR2 FQDESV (reference sequence). CDR3 protein: CASSFQGGSAKNIQYF. The CDR3 DNA reads as TGTGCCAGCAGCTTTCAGGGAGGAAGCGCCAAAAACATTCAGTACTTC.

This clonotype was picked up a small number of times. The V call is TRBV15, the J call TRBJ2-6; D not certain. The germline V and J ends were trimmed by 5 bases and 0 bases, with 8 bases remaining between them. The CDR3 contains 15 residues. Germline loops: CDR1 LNHNV, CDR2 YYDKDF (reference sequence). This CDR3 reads CATSPSISGANVLTF. CDR3 in DNA: TGTGCCACCAGCCCCAGTATCTCTGGGGCCAACGTCCTGACTTTC.

This clonotype was seen a few times. The chain combines TRBV10-2 with TRBJ2-3; no clear D. The V end lost 0 bases, the J end lost 5 bases, and 6 bases lay between the germline ends. This CDR3 region has 13 residues. In germline, CDR1 is WSHSY, CDR2 SAAADI. The CDR3 protein is CASSESTGDTQYF. CDR3 bases: TGCGCCAGCAGTGAGTCGACGGGAGATACGCAGTATTTT.

This clonotype was counted ten times or more. The gene calls are TRBV20-1 and TRBJ2-5, with 8 bases matching TRBD2. There are 13 residues in the CDR3. J was trimmed by 2 bases and V by 6 bases; bases with no gene match: 5. Looked up from germline, CDR1 is DFQATT and CDR2 is SNEGSKA (reference sequence). Here the CDR3 reads CSAELAVQETQYF. As DNA, the CDR3 is TGCAGTGCCGAACTAGCGGTTCAAGAGACCCAGTACTTC.

This clonotype was seen a handful of times. The J gene is TRBJ1-4, the V gene TRBV10-2; D not certain. Trimming removed 6 bases at V and 7 bases at J, with 18 bases between. CDR1 is WSHSY, CDR2 SAAADI, per germline. CDR3 size: 15 residues. CDR3 residues: CASRVPGARSEKLFF. The CDR3 nucleotides read TGCGCCAGCAGGGTCCCCGGTGCGAGAAGTGAAAAACTGTTTTTT.